This T cell receptor (beta chain) was documented in a study of identical twins. Healthy Caucasians were all of the donors. Per germline, CDR1 DFQATT and CDR2 SNEGSKA (reference sequence). The CDR3 has 14 amino acids. Deletions cut 3 bases from V and 8 bases from J, with 14 bases between. As for this clonotype: Antigen specificity is unknown.

TCRdb redid the calling of the 5' RACE reads with MiXCR, one entry per CDR3 protein. This table holds hundreds of thousands of distinct CDR3 sequences, 7.5% found once. Study results and limitations: Part of the zero-insertion signal could reflect confounding by invariant MAIT and iNKT cells. Cross-sectional statistical analysis, not tracking of the same donors, underpinned the conclusions.

This same sample was also part of a study on yellow fever vaccine responses in identical twins.

The specimen was CD8+ T cells sorted from blood. This receptor was obtained from a woman under 30 in good health. V is TRBV20-1 and J is TRBJ1-6; a possible D gene is TRBD1 (6 bases). In nucleotides, the CDR3 is TGCAGTGCTAGGCCTCGGGACACAGATTCACCCCTCCACTTT. This encodes CSARPRDTDSPLHF.